This T cell receptor beta chain was identified during a study of blood T cell repertoires in COVID-19. For the study at large: Sources were T cells, B-cell-depleted T cells, or PBMCs; the material itself was cDNA or gDNA.

The CDR3 has 17 residues. The V gene's germline CDR1 is SGHTA and CDR2 FQGNSA. V shed 5 bases, J shed 1 base, and the junction held 8 bases outside the gene matches. TCRdb keeps only in-frame clones here, not all; method: immunoSEQ multiplex PCR. This table has around 140,000 clones, around 86% appearing once. The sample was peripheral blood. The chain recombines TRBV7-2 with TRBJ2-6, with TRBD1 identical over 7 bases. The source of this sequence is an older woman with active or convalescent COVID-19. The CDR3 sequence: CASSPDRARSGANVLTF. CDR3 DNA: TGTGCCAGCAGCCCCGACAGGGCGAGGTCTGGGGCCAACGTCCTGACTTTC.